Here is one TCR beta chain with its context. Its target is unknown. This sample stems from a study of CD8 T cells in ankylosing spondylitis. Study-wide results and caveats: About 8 highly homologous variants made up a TCR beta motif that seemed to typify ankylosing spondylitis blood.

The CDR3 is 18 amino acids. V was pared by 0 bases and J by 3 bases, with 10 bases of the junction left unmatched. Germline lookup yields CDR1 LGHDT and CDR2 YNNKEL (reference sequence). Scientists made TCR beta libraries using quantitative 5'-RACE with molecular barcodes. TCRdb ran MiXCR on the 5' RACE reads and lists one entry per CDR3 protein. The repertoire includes around 450,000 distinct CDR3 sequences, 25% to 30% of them detected once, and about 0.89% sits in the top ten. Sequencing was done on a sample of blood, either unsorted or a sorted T cell fraction (not recorded which). This clonotype was obtained from a male donor with ankylosing spondylitis. The chain uses TRBV3-1 and TRBJ2-3; the match to TRBD2 covers 9 bases. The CDR3 here is CASSQDQAGGLPTDTQYF. CDR3 nucleotides: TGTGCCAGCAGCCAAGATCAGGCGGGAGGGCTACCAACAGATACGCAGTATTTT.